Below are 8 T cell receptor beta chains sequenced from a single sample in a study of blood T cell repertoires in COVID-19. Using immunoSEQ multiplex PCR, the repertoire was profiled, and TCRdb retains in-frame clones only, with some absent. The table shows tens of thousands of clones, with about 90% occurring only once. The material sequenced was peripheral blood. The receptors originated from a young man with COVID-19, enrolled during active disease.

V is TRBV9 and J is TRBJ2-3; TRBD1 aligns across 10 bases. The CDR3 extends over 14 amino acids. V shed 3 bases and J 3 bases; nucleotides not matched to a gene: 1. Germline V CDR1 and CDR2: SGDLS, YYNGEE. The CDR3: CASSGTGGTDTQYF. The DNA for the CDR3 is TGTGCCAGCAGCGGGACAGGGGGAACAGATACGCAGTATTTT.

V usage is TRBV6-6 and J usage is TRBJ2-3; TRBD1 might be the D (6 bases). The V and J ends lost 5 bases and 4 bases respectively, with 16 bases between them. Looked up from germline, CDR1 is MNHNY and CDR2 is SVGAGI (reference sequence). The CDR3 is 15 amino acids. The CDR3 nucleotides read TGTGCCAGCAGTCACGGACAGTTAAGGGCAGATACGCAGTATTTT. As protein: CASSHGQLRADTQYF.

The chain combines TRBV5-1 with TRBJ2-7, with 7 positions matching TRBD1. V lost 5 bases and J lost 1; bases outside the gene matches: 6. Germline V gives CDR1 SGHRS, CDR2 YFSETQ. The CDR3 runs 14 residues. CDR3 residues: CASRDRIGSYEQYF. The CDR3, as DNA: TGCGCCAGCAGGGACAGGATAGGGTCCTACGAGCAGTACTTC. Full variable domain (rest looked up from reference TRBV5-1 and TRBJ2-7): KAGVTQTPRYLIKTRGQQVTLSCSPISGHRSVSWYQQTPGQGLQFLFEYFSETQRNKGNFPGRFSGRQFSNSRSEMNVSTLELGDSALYLCASRDRIGSYEQYFGPGTRLTVT.

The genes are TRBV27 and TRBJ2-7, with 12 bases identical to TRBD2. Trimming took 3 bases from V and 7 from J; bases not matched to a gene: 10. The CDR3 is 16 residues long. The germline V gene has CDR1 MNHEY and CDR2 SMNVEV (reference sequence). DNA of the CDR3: TGTGCCAGCAGTTTCCTAGCTAGCGGGAGGGCGGGGGAGCAGTACTTC. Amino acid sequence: CASSFLASGRAGEQYF.

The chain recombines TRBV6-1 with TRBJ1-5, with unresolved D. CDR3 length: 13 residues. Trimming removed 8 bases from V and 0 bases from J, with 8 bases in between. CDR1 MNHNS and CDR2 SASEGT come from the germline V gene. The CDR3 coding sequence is TGTGCCAGCCAGCGGATTAGCAATCAGCCCCAGCATTTT. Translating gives CASQRISNQPQHF.

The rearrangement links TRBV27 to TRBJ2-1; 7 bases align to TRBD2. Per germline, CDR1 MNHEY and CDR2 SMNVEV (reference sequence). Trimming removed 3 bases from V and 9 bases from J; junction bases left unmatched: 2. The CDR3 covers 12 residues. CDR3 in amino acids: CASSLGGVEQFF. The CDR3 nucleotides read TGTGCCAGCAGTTTGGGAGGGGTTGAGCAGTTCTTC.

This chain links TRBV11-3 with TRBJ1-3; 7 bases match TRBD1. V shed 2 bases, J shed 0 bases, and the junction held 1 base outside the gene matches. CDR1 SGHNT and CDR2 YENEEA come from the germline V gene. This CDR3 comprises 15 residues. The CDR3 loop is CASSLRQGSGNTIYF. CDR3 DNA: TGTGCCAGCAGCTTAAGACAGGGCTCTGGAAACACCATATATTTT.

The CDR3 DNA reads as TGTGCCAGCAGCCTACGGGGCAGGGGTGATCAGCCCCAGCATTTT. Encoded protein: CASSLRGRGDQPQHF. The chain is built from TRBV6-6 and TRBJ1-5; tentative D call: TRBD1 (6 bases). The length of the CDR3 is 15 residues. In germline, CDR1 is MNHNY, CDR2 SVGAGI (reference sequence). The ends were cut back, 6 bases at V and 5 bases at J, with 17 bases in the middle.